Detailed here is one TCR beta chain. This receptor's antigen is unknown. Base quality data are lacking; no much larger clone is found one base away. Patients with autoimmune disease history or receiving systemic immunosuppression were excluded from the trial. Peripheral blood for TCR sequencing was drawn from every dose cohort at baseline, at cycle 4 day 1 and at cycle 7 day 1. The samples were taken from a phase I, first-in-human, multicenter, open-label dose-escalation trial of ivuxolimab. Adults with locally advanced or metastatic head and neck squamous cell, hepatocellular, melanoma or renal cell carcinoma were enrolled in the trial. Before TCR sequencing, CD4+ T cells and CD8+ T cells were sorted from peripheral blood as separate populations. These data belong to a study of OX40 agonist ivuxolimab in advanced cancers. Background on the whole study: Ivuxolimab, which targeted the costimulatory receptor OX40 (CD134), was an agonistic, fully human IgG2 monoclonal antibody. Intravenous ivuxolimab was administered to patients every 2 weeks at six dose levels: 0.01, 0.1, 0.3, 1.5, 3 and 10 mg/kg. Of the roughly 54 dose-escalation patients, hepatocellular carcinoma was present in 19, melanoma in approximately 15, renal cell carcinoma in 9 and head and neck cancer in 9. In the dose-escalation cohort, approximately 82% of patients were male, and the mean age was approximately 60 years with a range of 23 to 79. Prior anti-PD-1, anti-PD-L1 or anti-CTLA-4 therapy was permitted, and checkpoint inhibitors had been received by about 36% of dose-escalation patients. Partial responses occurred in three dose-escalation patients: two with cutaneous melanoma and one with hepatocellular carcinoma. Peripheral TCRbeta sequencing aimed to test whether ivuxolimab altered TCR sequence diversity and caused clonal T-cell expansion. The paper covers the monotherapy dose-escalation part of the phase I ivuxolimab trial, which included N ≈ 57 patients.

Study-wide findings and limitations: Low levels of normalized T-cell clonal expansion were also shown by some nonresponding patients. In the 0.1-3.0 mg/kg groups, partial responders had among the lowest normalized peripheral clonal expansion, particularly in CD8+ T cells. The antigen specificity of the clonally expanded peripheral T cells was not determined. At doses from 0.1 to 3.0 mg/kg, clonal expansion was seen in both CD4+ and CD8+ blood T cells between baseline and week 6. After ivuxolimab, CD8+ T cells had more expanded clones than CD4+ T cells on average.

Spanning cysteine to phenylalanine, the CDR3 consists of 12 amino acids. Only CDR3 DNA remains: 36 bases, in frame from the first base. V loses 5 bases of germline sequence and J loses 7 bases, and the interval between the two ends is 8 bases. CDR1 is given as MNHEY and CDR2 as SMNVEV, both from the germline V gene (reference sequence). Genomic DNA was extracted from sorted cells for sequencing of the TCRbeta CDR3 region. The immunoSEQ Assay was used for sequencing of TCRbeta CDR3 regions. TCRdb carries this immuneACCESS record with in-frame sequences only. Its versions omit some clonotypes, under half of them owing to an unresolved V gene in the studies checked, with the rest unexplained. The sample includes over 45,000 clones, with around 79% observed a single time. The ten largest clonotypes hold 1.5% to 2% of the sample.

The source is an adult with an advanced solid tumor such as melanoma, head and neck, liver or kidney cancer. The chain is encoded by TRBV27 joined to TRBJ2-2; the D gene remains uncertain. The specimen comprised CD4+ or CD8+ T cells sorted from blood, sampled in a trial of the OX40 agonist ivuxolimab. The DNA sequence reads TGTGCCAGCAGTCGCACAAACGGGGAGCTGTTTTTT. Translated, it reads CASSRTNGELFF.